What follows is one TCR beta chain and its context. Antigen unknown. This sample was included in a study of T cell responses to AZD1222 COVID-19 vaccine. Notes on the study in general: Of spike-specific TCRs, nearly half reportedly target regions left unmutated in variants. Researchers report vaccine-associated CD4 TCRs spanning spike, with dominance at 160-218 and 743-854.

Only in-frame clones appear in the TCRdb table, and some are missing; sequencing was by immunoSEQ multiplex PCR. This table holds some 58,000 clones, about 87% found once. The sequence derives from an adult in good health. The source was peripheral blood, collected on day 0 of AZD1222 vaccination.

CDR3 in amino acids: CGLAGGPVTGELFF. The CDR3 coding sequence is TGTGGGCTAGCGGGAGGGCCGGTCACCGGGGAGCTGTTTTTT. V and J are TRBV30 and TRBJ2-2; 12 nucleotides agree with TRBD2. The length of the CDR3 is 14 residues. The germline gives CDR1 GTSNPN, CDR2 SVGIG (reference sequence).